Given below is one T cell receptor beta chain in context. This record belongs to a study of T cell changes during pregnancy in multiple sclerosis. Repertoires were generated with immunoSEQ multiplex PCR, while TCRdb's copy carries only in-frame clones and drops some. The sample lists under 45,000 clones, about 94% seen once, with about 0.33% in the top ten. The CDR3 has 17 amino acids. V shed 6 bases, J shed 0 bases, and the junction held 11 bases outside the gene matches. The germline gives CDR1 SNHLY, CDR2 FYNNEI. This TCR was sampled from a female donor with multiple sclerosis, enrolled in a pregnancy study. The source material was CD4+ T cells from peripheral blood mononuclear cells, sampled after pregnancy. This chain joins TRBV2 and TRBJ2-1; 7 bases fit TRBD2. Here the CDR3 reads CASRSISGEGSYNEQFF. The DNA for the CDR3 is TGTGCCAGCAGGAGCATAAGCGGGGAAGGCTCCTACAATGAGCAGTTCTTC.